The 2 T cell receptor beta chains below come from one sample, sequenced in a study of T cell responses to AZD1222 COVID-19 vaccine. Sequencing was performed with immunoSEQ multiplex PCR; in TCRdb, only in-frame clones are kept and a portion is missing. This table has fewer than 150,000 clones, about 91% appearing once. Sample: peripheral blood, taken on day 0 of AZD1222 vaccination. These receptors were obtained from an adult in good health.

The chain uses TRBV30 and TRBJ1-3, with a possible D match to TRBD1 (5 bases). CDR3 size: 15 residues. V was pared by 0 bases and J by 4 bases, with 13 bases between. Germline loops: CDR1 GTSNPN, CDR2 SVGIG (reference sequence). CDR3 loop: CAWSVRGHSGNTIYF. The DNA for the CDR3 is TGTGCCTGGAGTGTTAGGGGCCATTCCGGAAACACCATATATTTT.

J is TRBJ1-5 and V is TRBV2, with 10 bases fitting TRBD1. The germline V gene has CDR1 SNHLY and CDR2 FYNNEI. V lost 8 bases and J lost 8; bases outside the gene matches: 9. The CDR3 has 14 residues. Here the CDR3 DNA reads TGTGCCAGCTCCGGGACAGGGGCGATTAAGCCCCAGCATTTT. Translated: CASSGTGAIKPQHF.